The following is a TCR beta chain sequence with its context. The germline V and J ends were trimmed by 3 bases and 6 bases, with 12 bases remaining between them. This CDR3 comprises 13 residues. Germline loops: CDR1 GTSNPN, CDR2 SVGIG (reference sequence). This entry belongs to a study of blood T cell repertoires in COVID-19. Study-level information: In each case, the material was cDNA or gDNA derived from T cells, B-cell-depleted T cells, or PBMCs.

Per the original data handling: Reference gene primer amplification gave nucleated cell count estimates. Using immunoSEQ multiplex PCR, the repertoire was profiled, and TCRdb retains in-frame clones only, with some absent. That table supplies the V and J calls and clone size; D and trimming were determined from the DNA. The sample lists roughly 250,000 clones; 70% to 90% were seen once. Living in 24 US areas, the participants were between 18 and 89 years of age. Material: PBMCs or T cells enriched from blood (not recorded which). The chain combines TRBV30 with TRBJ1-5, with D perhaps matching TRBD1 (6 bases). The origin of this receptor is a woman aged 40 to 55 with acute COVID-19. The CDR3 spells CAWSDRFGQPQHF. The CDR3 DNA is TGTGCCTGGAGCGACAGGTTTGGTCAGCCCCAGCATTTT.